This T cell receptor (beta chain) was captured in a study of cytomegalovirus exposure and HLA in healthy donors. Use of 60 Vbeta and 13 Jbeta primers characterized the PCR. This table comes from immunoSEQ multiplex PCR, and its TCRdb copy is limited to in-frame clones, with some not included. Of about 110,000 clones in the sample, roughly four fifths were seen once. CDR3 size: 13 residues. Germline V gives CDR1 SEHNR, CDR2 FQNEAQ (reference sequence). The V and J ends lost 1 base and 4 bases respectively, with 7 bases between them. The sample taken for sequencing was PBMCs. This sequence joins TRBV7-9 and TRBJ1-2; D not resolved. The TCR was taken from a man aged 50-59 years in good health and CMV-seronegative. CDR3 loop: CASSLGGSYGYTF. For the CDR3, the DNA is TGTGCCAGCAGCTTAGGCGGCAGCTATGGCTACACCTTC.